This TCR beta chain was sequenced during a study of blood T cell repertoires in COVID-19. Study details: Samples of COVID-19 (acute and convalescent) were obtained from the United States, Italy and Spain. T cells, B-cell-depleted T cells, or PBMCs provided the cDNA or gDNA that served as material.

The CDR3 contains 13 residues. V lost 5 bases, J lost 5 bases, and 3 bases stayed unmatched. Per the study methods: Reference gene primers were amplified, and this amplification served to estimate nucleated cell counts. Using immunoSEQ multiplex PCR, the repertoire was profiled, and TCRdb retains in-frame clones only, with some absent. V, J and clone size are those of that table, while D and trimming were read from the DNA. In the table there are hundreds of thousands of clones, approximately 84% of which are singletons. Sequencing was performed on peripheral blood. This chain uses TRBV12-3 or TRBV12-4 with TRBJ1-1; the match to TRBD1 covers 9 bases. The clonotype was recovered from a human donor in a cohort sampled during active COVID-19. This chain's CDR3 is CASSRDRVTEAFF. Here the CDR3 DNA reads TGTGCCAGCAGTAGGGACAGGGTAACTGAAGCTTTCTTT.